This T cell receptor beta chain stems from a study of blood T cells in healthy people across ages. A second roughly 6 to 12 cycle PCR used barcoded and J-beta primers. In TCRdb, the 5' RACE reads were re-called with MiXCR into one record per CDR3 protein. The sample shows about 1,400,000 distinct CDR3 sequences, approximately 60% of them seen only once. The CDR3 loop spans 13 amino acids. CDR1 is LNHNV, CDR2 YYDKDF, per germline (reference sequence). Points on this clonotype: One end of the junction is discordant with germline, which a read error may explain.

This receptor was taken from a young man in good health. The chain recombines TRBV15 with TRBJ1-2; D remains ambiguous. Material for sequencing was blood. The CDR3 reads CATSRNSYYGYTF. The CDR3 DNA follows: TGTGCAACCAGCAGAAACAGCTACTATGGCTACACCTTC.